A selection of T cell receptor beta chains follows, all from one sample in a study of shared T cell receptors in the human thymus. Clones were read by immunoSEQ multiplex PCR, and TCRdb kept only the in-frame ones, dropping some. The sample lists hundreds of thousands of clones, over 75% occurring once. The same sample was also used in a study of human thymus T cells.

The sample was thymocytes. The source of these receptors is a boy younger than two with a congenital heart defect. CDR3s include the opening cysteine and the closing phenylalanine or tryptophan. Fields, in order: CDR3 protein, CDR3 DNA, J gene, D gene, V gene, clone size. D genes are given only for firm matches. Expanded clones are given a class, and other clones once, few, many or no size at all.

CDR3 protein: CASSLNPGGRSNEQFF
CDR3 DNA: TGTGCCAGCAGCTTAAACCCCGGAGGCCGGAGCAATGAGCAGTTCTTC
J gene: TRBJ2-1
D gene: -
V gene: TRBV7-3
clone size: once

CDR3 protein: CASSPGQGGRTEAFF
CDR3 DNA: TGTGCCAGCAGCCCAGGACAGGGAGGTCGGACTGAAGCTTTCTTT
J gene: TRBJ1-1
D gene: TRBD1
V gene: TRBV7-2
clone size: -

CDR3 protein: CASSQEGGYSGNTIYF
CDR3 DNA: TGCGCCAGCAGCCAAGAAGGAGGGTACTCTGGAAACACCATATATTTT
J gene: TRBJ1-3
D gene: -
V gene: TRBV4-1
clone size: -

CDR3 protein: CATQGQGGGYTF
CDR3 DNA: TGTGCCACCCAGGGACAGGGTGGCGGCTACACCTTC
J gene: TRBJ1-2
D gene: TRBD1
V gene: TRBV2
clone size: -

CDR3 protein: CASSWGTSGRLTAQYF
CDR3 DNA: TGTGCCAGCAGCTGGGGGACTAGCGGACGCCTTACGGCGCAGTACTTC
J gene: TRBJ2-7
D gene: TRBD2
V gene: TRBV7-2
clone size: -

CDR3 protein: CASSQRSGGVGNEQFF
CDR3 DNA: TGTGCCAGCAGCCAACGAAGCGGGGGGGTGGGTAATGAGCAGTTCTTC
J gene: TRBJ2-1
D gene: TRBD2
V gene: TRBV5-8
clone size: -

CDR3 protein: CASSQERQGREGETQYF
CDR3 DNA: TGTGCCAGCAGCCAAGAACGTCAAGGCAGGGAGGGAGAGACCCAGTACTTC
J gene: TRBJ2-5
D gene: TRBD2
V gene: TRBV4-2
clone size: -

CDR3 protein: CASSPSAGVISTDTQYF
CDR3 DNA: TGTGCCAGCAGTCCCTCTGCAGGGGTAATTAGCACAGATACGCAGTATTTT
J gene: TRBJ2-3
D gene: -
V gene: TRBV27
clone size: -

CDR3 protein: CASSFKRDKNTGELFF
CDR3 DNA: TGTGCCAGCAGTTTCAAGAGGGACAAGAACACCGGGGAGCTGTTTTTT
J gene: TRBJ2-2
D gene: -
V gene: TRBV27
clone size: -

CDR3 protein: CASSPTGTSGINTGELFF
CDR3 DNA: TGTGCCAGCAGTCCTACCGGGACTAGCGGGATTAACACCGGGGAGCTGTTTTTT
J gene: TRBJ2-2
D gene: TRBD2
V gene: TRBV9
clone size: -

CDR3 protein: CASSYSARHQEQYF
CDR3 DNA: TGTGCCAGCAGTTACTCTGCGAGACATCAAGAGCAGTACTTC
J gene: TRBJ2-7
D gene: -
V gene: TRBV6-6
clone size: -

CDR3 protein: CASSPRNGYQPQHF
CDR3 DNA: TGTGCCAGCAGCCCGAGGAATGGGTATCAGCCCCAGCATTTT
J gene: TRBJ1-5
D gene: -
V gene: TRBV9
clone size: -

CDR3 protein: CASSRGKELAGGPTDTQYF
CDR3 DNA: TGTGCCAGCAGCCGGGGGAAGGAGCTAGCGGGAGGGCCCACAGATACGCAGTATTTT
J gene: TRBJ2-3
D gene: TRBD2
V gene: TRBV7-2
clone size: -

CDR3 protein: CAWSPRGGPYGYTF
CDR3 DNA: TGTGCCTGGAGTCCACGGGGTGGGCCCTATGGCTACACCTTC
J gene: TRBJ1-2
D gene: -
V gene: TRBV30
clone size: once

CDR3 protein: CSGQEVEGQGGYTF
CDR3 DNA: TGCAGCGGCCAAGAGGTGGAGGGTCAGGGCGGCTACACCTTC
J gene: TRBJ1-2
D gene: -
V gene: TRBV29-1
clone size: -

CDR3 protein: CASSQGASGSSSYEQYF
CDR3 DNA: TGTGCCAGCAGCCAGGGAGCTAGCGGGTCTAGTTCCTACGAGCAGTACTTC
J gene: TRBJ2-7
D gene: TRBD2
V gene: TRBV7-9
clone size: -

CDR3 protein: CASSLVLLSEGPYNEQFF
CDR3 DNA: TGCGCCAGCAGCTTGGTCCTATTATCGGAGGGGCCCTACAATGAGCAGTTCTTC
J gene: TRBJ2-1
D gene: -
V gene: TRBV5-1
clone size: once

CDR3 protein: CASSTLGGVGTEAFF
CDR3 DNA: TGTGCCAGCAGTACTCTGGGGGGGGTGGGAACTGAAGCTTTCTTT
J gene: TRBJ1-1
D gene: -
V gene: TRBV28
clone size: -

CDR3 protein: CATSRNGRLAGSYEQYF
CDR3 DNA: TGTGCCACCAGCAGAAATGGACGACTAGCGGGATCCTACGAGCAGTACTTC
J gene: TRBJ2-7
D gene: TRBD2
V gene: TRBV15
clone size: -

CDR3 protein: CASTHTWGDSYNEQFF
CDR3 DNA: TGTGCCAGCACCCACACCTGGGGGGACTCCTACAATGAGCAGTTCTTC
J gene: TRBJ2-1
D gene: -
V gene: TRBV9
clone size: -

CDR3 protein: CASSFSALLAGVLDEQYF
CDR3 DNA: TGTGCCAGCAGCTTTTCAGCCCTCCTAGCGGGAGTTCTGGACGAGCAGTACTTC
J gene: TRBJ2-7
D gene: TRBD2
V gene: TRBV7-8
clone size: once

CDR3 protein: CASNPILPGHREQETQYF
CDR3 DNA: TGTGCCAGCAACCCCATACTCCCGGGACACCGAGAGCAAGAGACCCAGTACTTC
J gene: TRBJ2-5
D gene: -
V gene: TRBV2
clone size: -

CDR3 protein: CASTNRDKVRFDGWDYEQYF
CDR3 DNA: TGTGCCAGCACCAACCGGGACAAGGTCCGGTTTGACGGCTGGGACTACGAGCAGTACTTC
J gene: TRBJ2-7
D gene: -
V gene: TRBV28
clone size: once

CDR3 protein: CASSLAPGTGWIGTGELFF
CDR3 DNA: TGTGCTAGCAGCTTAGCGCCCGGGACAGGGTGGATTGGAACCGGGGAGCTGTTTTTT
J gene: TRBJ2-2
D gene: TRBD1
V gene: TRBV7-7
clone size: -

CDR3 protein: CASSRVPQGPRGYTF
CDR3 DNA: TGTGCCAGCAGCCGAGTTCCTCAGGGCCCGAGGGGCTACACCTTC
J gene: TRBJ1-2
D gene: -
V gene: TRBV4-2
clone size: -

CDR3 protein: CASASQGLSGNTIYF
CDR3 DNA: TGCGCCAGCGCCAGCCAGGGACTCTCTGGAAACACCATATATTTT
J gene: TRBJ1-3
D gene: -
V gene: TRBV4-1
clone size: -